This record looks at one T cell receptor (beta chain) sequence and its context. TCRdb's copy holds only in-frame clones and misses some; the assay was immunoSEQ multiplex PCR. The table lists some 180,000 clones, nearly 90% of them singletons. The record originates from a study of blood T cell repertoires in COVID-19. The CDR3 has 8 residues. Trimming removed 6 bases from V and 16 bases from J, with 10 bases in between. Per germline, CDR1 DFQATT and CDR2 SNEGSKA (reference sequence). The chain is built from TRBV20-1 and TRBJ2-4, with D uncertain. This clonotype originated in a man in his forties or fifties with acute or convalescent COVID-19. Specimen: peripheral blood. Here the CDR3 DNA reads TGCAGTGCGCGGAGAAGATACTTC. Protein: CSARRRYF.